Following are 31 T cell receptor beta chains from one sample sequenced in a study of cytomegalovirus exposure and HLA in healthy donors. 60 Vbeta and 13 Jbeta primers were used in PCR. Assay used: immunoSEQ multiplex PCR; TCRdb lists only in-frame clones, some missing. There are approximately 120,000 clones in the sample; around 82% occur only once, and more than 3% lies in the top ten. The specimen was PBMCs. The receptors come from a man aged 40-49 years in good health and CMV-seronegative.

CDR3 in amino acids: CASMGPGTAANYGYTF. The CDR3 region has the DNA TGTGCCAGCATGGGACCCGGGACAGCAGCTAACTATGGCTACACCTTC. The V gene is TRBV2, the J gene TRBJ1-2; 7 nucleotides agree with TRBD1. The CDR3 runs to 16 residues. J gave up 0 bases and V 7 bases, and 11 bases lay outside the gene matches. From germline, CDR1 is SNHLY and CDR2 FYNNEI.

Concerning this clone itself: One junction end does not reproduce the germline sequence, and a read error may be involved. V is TRBV7-7 and J is TRBJ2-2; possible D gene TRBD2, 5 bases. The CDR3 consists of 13 residues. Germline V gene data show CDR1 as SSHAT and CDR2 as FNYEAQ (reference sequence). This chain's CDR3 is CASSLNRDGELFF. CDR3 nucleotides: TGTGCTAGCAGCTTAAACCGGGACGGGGAGCTGTTTTTT.

The rearrangement joins TRBV11-1 to TRBJ2-4; D perhaps matches TRBD2 (5 bases). V lost 4 bases to trimming and J lost 4 bases, with 11 bases between them. CDR3 length equals 14 residues. Germline CDR1 SGHAT, CDR2 FQDESV (reference sequence). The CDR3 DNA reads TGTGCCAGCAGCTCGCGGGCGGAGAAAAACATTCAGTACTTC. This translates into CASSSRAEKNIQYF.

V is TRBV6-5 and J is TRBJ1-1; 9 bases line up with TRBD1. The J segment lost 7 bases and the V segment lost 2 bases, leaving 8 bases of the junction unmatched. The CDR3 runs to 15 residues. The germline V gene encodes CDR1 MNHEY and CDR2 SVGAGI. CDR3 amino acids: CASSYPGQGGGEAFF. CDR3 bases: TGTGCCAGCAGTTACCCGGGACAGGGCGGAGGTGAAGCTTTCTTT.

The chain employs TRBV28 and TRBJ1-5; D may be TRBD1 (5 bases). Germline-derived CDR1 and CDR2 are MDHEN and SYDVKM. The CDR3 has 15 amino acids. V dropped 7 bases and J dropped 4 bases, with 17 bases sitting between them. The CDR3 nucleotides read TGTGCCAGCACGGGCGGGGGGACTTTGAATCAGCCCCAGCATTTT. This sequence encodes CASTGGGTLNQPQHF.

The chain joins TRBV7-8 to TRBJ2-1, with unresolved D. V dropped 0 bases and J dropped 0 bases, with 12 bases sitting between them. CDR1 is SGHVS and CDR2 is FQNEAQ in the germline V gene. The CDR3 runs 17 residues. The CDR3 nucleotides are TGTGCCAGCAGCTTAGCCCGGGTTCCAACCTCCTACAATGAGCAGTTCTTC. It yields the protein CASSLARVPTSYNEQFF.

This clone was seen only a few times. The rearrangement uses TRBV7-8 and TRBJ2-2; 7 bases agree with TRBD1. This CDR3 comprises 15 residues. The V gene end was trimmed by 5 bases and the J gene end by 4 bases; junction bases not matched to a gene: 7. Germline lookup yields CDR1 SGHVS and CDR2 FQNEAQ. The chain's CDR3 is CASSRMTGSTGELFF. The CDR3 nucleotides read TGTGCCAGCAGCCGGATGACAGGGTCCACCGGGGAGCTGTTTTTT.

The CDR3 protein is CASSEAGISPLHF. In DNA, the CDR3 is TGTGCCAGCAGTGAAGCGGGCATTTCACCCCTCCACTTT. The V call is TRBV2, the J call TRBJ1-6; D gene unclear. Germline loops: CDR1 SNHLY, CDR2 FYNNEI. The CDR3 sequence is 13 residues long. Trimming left V 0 bases short and J 9 bases short, with 6 bases between.

This clone was counted a few times. The CDR3 sequence is CASSLGPGQGYGYTF. DNA for the CDR3: TGTGCCAGCAGCTTAGGTCCGGGACAGGGATATGGCTACACCTTC. The rearrangement links TRBV7-8 to TRBJ1-2; TRBD1 agrees at 9 bases. CDR1 and CDR2 from the germline V gene are SGHVS and FQNEAQ. CDR3 size: 15 residues. With V trimmed by 1 base and J by 5 bases, 5 bases remained unmatched. Supplemented by reference TRBV7-8 and TRBJ1-2, the full variable domain reads GAGVSQSPRYKVAKRGQDVALRCDPISGHVSLFWYQQALGQGPEFLTYFQNEAQLDKSGLPSDRFFAERPEGSVSTLKIQRTQQEDSAVYLCASSLGPGQGYGYTFGSGTRLTVV.

The chain couples TRBV30 to TRBJ2-3; the match to TRBD2 covers 10 bases. CDR1 is GTSNPN and CDR2 is SVGIG in the germline V gene (reference sequence). V lost 6 bases and J lost 1; bases outside the gene matches: 1. The CDR3 has 13 amino acids. CDR3 amino acids: CACTSGGTDTQYF. Written as DNA, the CDR3 is TGTGCCTGCACTAGCGGGGGCACAGATACGCAGTATTTT.

This clone was recorded a few times. A junction end diverges from the germline sequence, so it may reflect a read error. The chain has TRBV7-7 and TRBJ2-1; a possible D gene is TRBD2 (5 bases). The CDR3 loop spans 15 amino acids. CDR1 SSHAT and CDR2 FNYEAQ come from the germline V gene (reference sequence). CDR3 nucleotide sequence: TGTGCTAGCAGCCCCTCGGACGGGAAGTACAATGAGCAGTTCTTC. Its translation: CASSPSDGKYNEQFF.

This clone was detected a few times. This chain joins TRBV7-6 and TRBJ2-7; D uncertain. Looked up from germline, CDR1 is SGHVS and CDR2 is FNYEAQ. CDR3 length: 11 amino acids. Trimming removed 2 bases from V and 5 bases from J, with 4 bases in between. This CDR3 reads CASSLFDEQYF. The CDR3, as DNA: TGTGCCAGCAGCTTATTCGACGAGCAGTACTTC.

The rearrangement uses TRBV7-2 and TRBJ2-7; D not resolved. Trimming removed 5 bases at V and 3 bases at J, with 11 bases between. The germline CDR1 and CDR2 sequences are SGHTA and FQGNSA. CDR3 length equals 13 residues. CDR3 DNA sequence: TGTGCCAGCAGCGCCGGGTCCTACTACGAGCAGTACTTC. Translating gives CASSAGSYYEQYF.

The chain couples TRBV21-1 to TRBJ1-2; the DNA was not compared with TRBD1, the D call given in the table. TRBV21-1 is noted as a pseudogene. The CDR3 runs 15 residues. The CDR3 loop is CASSKDRTEFPGYTF. The DNA for the CDR3 is TGTGCCAGCAGCAAAGACAGGACAGAATTCCCCGGCTACACCTTC.

The chain employs TRBV4-1 and TRBJ2-7; D is perhaps TRBD1 (6 bases). This CDR3 comprises 19 residues. The V end lost 0 bases, the J end lost 6 bases, and 27 bases lay between the germline ends. Germline V gene lookup returns CDR1 MGHRA and CDR2 YSYEKL. This chain's CDR3 is CASSQDWVGTSFPSREQYF. In nucleotides, the CDR3 is TGCGCCAGCAGCCAAGATTGGGTTGGGACATCTTTCCCCTCTCGCGAGCAGTACTTC.

The genes are TRBV29-1 and TRBJ2-3; D uncertain. Trimming took 4 bases from V and 1 from J, leaving 12 bases between them. This CDR3 is 14 amino acids long. Germline V gene lookup returns CDR1 SQVTM and CDR2 ANQGSEA. CDR3 residues: CSVGLVLGTDTQYF. The CDR3 DNA is TGCAGCGTTGGTTTAGTCCTAGGCACAGATACGCAGTATTTT.

The chain has TRBV11-2 and TRBJ1-6; tentative D call: TRBD1 (6 bases). Germline-derived CDR1 and CDR2 are SGHAT and FQNNGV. Trimming shortened V by 3 bases and J by 10 bases, and 13 bases separated the two germline ends. CDR3 length: 14 residues. As DNA, the CDR3 is TGTGCCAGCAGCTTGACAGGCCGCGGGTCACCCCTCCACTTT. Amino acid sequence: CASSLTGRGSPLHF.

This clone has a handful of counts. V and J are TRBV13 and TRBJ1-2; 7 nucleotides match TRBD1. Germline V gives CDR1 PRHDT, CDR2 FYEKMQ (reference sequence). V was clipped by 0 bases and J by 5 bases; unmatched bases: 9. The CDR3 runs to 16 residues. CDR3 nucleotide sequence: TGTGCCAGCAGCTTAGGAAGGGACAGCCTTTCATATGGCTACACCTTC. Translation: CASSLGRDSLSYGYTF.

This chain uses TRBV7-8 with TRBJ2-1; no reliable D call. Germline values: CDR1 SGHVS, CDR2 FQNEAQ. Deletions cut 1 base from V and 16 bases from J, with 14 bases between. The CDR3 is made up of 12 amino acids. The CDR3 reads CASSLGAADQFF. In DNA form, the CDR3 reads TGTGCCAGCAGCTTAGGGGCCGCTGACCAATTCTTC.

The CDR3 DNA reads TGTGCCAGCAGCCATGGGGCCGAGCAGTACTTC. The encoded protein is CASSHGAEQYF. This rearrangement joins TRBV11-2 to TRBJ2-7, with D maybe TRBD1 (5 bases). The CDR3 runs 11 residues. CDR1 and CDR2 from the germline V gene are SGHAT and FQNNGV. Trimming shortened V by 5 bases and J by 6 bases, and 8 bases separated the two germline ends. The full variable domain, with the rest looked up from reference TRBV11-2 and TRBJ2-7, is EAGVAQSPRYKIIEKRQSVAFWCNPISGHATLYWYQQILGQGPKLLIQFQNNGVVDDSQLPKDRFSAERLKGVDSTLKIQPAKLEDSAVYLCASSHGAEQYFGPGTRLTVT.

The V call is TRBV5-5, the J call TRBJ2-7; possible D gene TRBD1, 5 bases. The CDR3 totals 14 residues. V lost 2 bases and J 2 bases, leaving 11 bases between the germline ends. Germline lookup yields CDR1 SGHKS and CDR2 YYEKEE (reference sequence). As DNA, the CDR3 is TGTGCCAGCAGCTTTCAAAGACAGCCCTACGAGCAGTACTTC. It is translated as CASSFQRQPYEQYF.

The chain's CDR3 is CASSWTGQGALSPLHF. CDR3 coding DNA: TGCGCCAGCAGTTGGACTGGACAGGGAGCTCTATCACCCCTCCACTTT. The rearrangement uses TRBV5-1 and TRBJ1-6; the match to TRBD1 covers 8 bases. The J segment lost 10 bases and the V segment lost 5 bases, leaving 14 bases of the junction unmatched. CDR3 length: 16 amino acids. Germline V gene sequence: CDR1 SGHRS, CDR2 YFSETQ. Full variable domain (outside the CDR3, taken from reference TRBV5-1 and TRBJ1-6): KAGVTQTPRYLIKTRGQQVTLSCSPISGHRSVSWYQQTPGQGLQFLFEYFSETQRNKGNFPGRFSGRQFSNSRSEMNVSTLELGDSALYLCASSWTGQGALSPLHFGNGTRLTVT.

The chain employs TRBV2 and TRBJ2-1; 12 bases line up with TRBD2. V was pared by 3 bases and J by 9 bases, with 6 bases of the junction left unmatched. The CDR3 length is 15 residues. Germline V CDR1 and CDR2: SNHLY, FYNNEI. CDR3 sequence: CASSDRLAGVSEQFF. CDR3 in DNA: TGTGCCAGCAGTGATAGACTAGCGGGGGTCTCTGAGCAGTTCTTC.

A note on this clone: A junction end diverges from the germline sequence, so it may reflect a read error. The rearrangement links TRBV5-8 to TRBJ1-6; 8 nucleotides align to TRBD1. This CDR3 spans 18 amino acids. Germline CDR1 is SGHTS and CDR2 is YDEGEE. The CDR3, as DNA: TGTGCCAGCACCTTGTCAGGGGGCTATAGCTCCTATAATTCACCCCTCCACTTT. Protein sequence: CASTLSGGYSSYNSPLHF.

The chain recombines TRBV6-5 with TRBJ2-1; a possible D gene is TRBD1 (5 bases). The CDR3 has 14 residues. V lost 2 bases, J lost 14 bases, and 19 bases lay in between. Per the germline V gene, CDR1 is MNHEY and CDR2 is SVGAGI. The CDR3 bases are TGTGCCAGCAGTTACGAATTTCAGGGTAGGACGAAGTTCTTC. Translating it yields CASSYEFQGRTKFF.

This clone was observed once. Written as DNA, the CDR3 is TGCAGCGTTGGAGGGCCTGGCTACACCTTC. This sequence encodes CSVGGPGYTF. The chain uses TRBV29-1 and TRBJ1-2, with D hard to call. This CDR3 has 10 residues. Germline lookup yields CDR1 SQVTM and CDR2 ANQGSEA. Deletions cut 4 bases from V and 7 bases from J, with 7 bases between.

V and J are TRBV9 and TRBJ2-7; 7 nucleotides align to TRBD1. CDR1 SGDLS and CDR2 YYNGEE come from the germline V gene. The CDR3 totals 12 residues. The J segment lost 3 bases and the V segment lost 9 bases, leaving 6 bases of the junction unmatched. The DNA of the CDR3 is TGTGCCAAAGGGGGCCGAAACTACGAGCAGTACTTC. This sequence encodes CAKGGRNYEQYF.

The rearrangement links TRBV4-3 to TRBJ2-7, with D perhaps matching TRBD2 (6 bases). This CDR3 is built from 14 residues. V shed 0 bases and J shed 6 bases, with 12 bases lying between them. Germline V gene sequence: CDR1 LGHNA, CDR2 YSLEER. The CDR3 loop is CASSQERGWGEQYF. CDR3 DNA sequence: TGCGCCAGCAGCCAAGAGCGGGGTTGGGGCGAGCAGTACTTC.

The CDR3 sequence is CASSLAQGSSYGYTF. The CDR3 DNA sequence: TGTGCCAGCAGCTTGGCCCAGGGTTCAAGCTATGGCTACACCTTC. The chain uses TRBV5-6 and TRBJ1-2; TRBD1 might be the D (5 bases). The CDR3 consists of 15 residues. The V gene lost 0 bases and the J gene lost 4 bases, with 13 bases spanning the gap. CDR1 SGHDT and CDR2 YYEEEE come from the germline V gene.

The chain links TRBV28 to TRBJ2-5; maybe TRBD2 (6 bases). The CDR3 spans 15 residues. Germline CDR1 reads MDHEN; CDR2 reads SYDVKM. The V end was cut by 3 bases, the J end by 4 bases, with 15 bases between. The DNA of the CDR3 is TGTGCCAGCAGTTTTGGCGGGCGGGGCGGAGAGACCCAGTACTTC. Its translation is CASSFGGRGGETQYF.

A word on this clone: Within the sample, other DNA sequences also encode this same CDR3. The genes are TRBV29-1 and TRBJ1-1; the D is unclear. The CDR3 totals 10 residues. Trimming pared 6 bases from V and 6 bases from J, leaving 8 bases between. The germline gives CDR1 SQVTM, CDR2 ANQGSEA. For the CDR3, the DNA is TGCAGCGTCGGTAGCCCTGAAGCTTTCTTT. As protein: CSVGSPEAFF.